The 30 T cell receptor beta chains given below trace back to one sample, sequenced in a study of technical replicates of blood from four donors. The repertoire was sequenced with immunoSEQ multiplex PCR; TCRdb's copy has only in-frame clones and lacks some. This sample has tens of thousands of clones, with about 91% found just once. The sample was T cells isolated from PBMCs. The receptors originated from a human donor in good health.

The chain employs TRBV5-6 and TRBJ2-3; 11 nucleotides align to TRBD2. The ends lost 0 bases at V and 7 bases at J; junction bases unmatched: 7. From germline, CDR1 is SGHDT and CDR2 YYEEEE. This CDR3 comprises 16 residues. For the CDR3, the DNA is TGTGCCAGCAGCTTGGCCGGGGGACTAGCGGTTAATACGCAGTATTTT. Its protein is CASSLAGGLAVNTQYF.

V gene TRBV28 combines with J gene TRBJ1-5, with D hard to call. The CDR3 totals 16 residues. Germline V CDR1 and CDR2: MDHEN, SYDVKM. Deletions cut 9 bases from V and 1 base from J, with 19 bases between. CDR3 region: CASPSGREWSNQPQHF. CDR3 nucleotides: TGTGCCAGTCCCTCCGGGAGGGAGTGGAGCAATCAGCCCCAGCATTTT.

The chain couples TRBV15 to TRBJ1-1, with a possible D match to TRBD1 (5 bases). Germline lookup yields CDR1 LNHNV and CDR2 YYDKDF (reference sequence). The V and J ends lost 2 bases and 2 bases respectively, with 9 bases between them. The CDR3 has 14 amino acids. The CDR3 DNA reads as TGTGCCACCAGCAGATTAGGGGATAACACTGAAGCTTTCTTT. Protein: CATSRLGDNTEAFF.

J is TRBJ1-1 and V is TRBV6-5, with 8 bases identical to TRBD1. The V segment lost 1 base and the J segment 0 bases; nucleotides outside the gene matches: 4. Per the germline V gene, CDR1 is MNHEY and CDR2 is SVGAGI. CDR3 length equals 16 residues. CDR3 region: CASSYYQGALNTEAFF. In DNA form, the CDR3 reads TGTGCCAGCAGTTACTATCAGGGGGCCCTGAACACTGAAGCTTTCTTT.

The chain couples TRBV19 to TRBJ2-2; D might be TRBD1 (5 bases). Per germline, CDR1 LNHDA and CDR2 SQIVND (reference sequence). The CDR3 is made up of 15 amino acids. The V gene lost 1 base and the J gene lost 4 bases, with 10 bases spanning the gap. CDR3 sequence reads: CASSIGQSLTGELFF. In DNA, the CDR3 is TGTGCCAGTAGTATAGGACAGTCTCTCACCGGGGAGCTGTTTTTT.

The J gene is TRBJ1-2, the V gene TRBV29-1, with D hard to call. Trimming removed 6 bases at V and 8 bases at J, with 13 bases between. This CDR3 spans 11 amino acids. Germline V gene data show CDR1 as SQVTM and CDR2 as ANQGSEA. CDR3 amino acids: CSVSTRGGYTF. The CDR3 DNA reads as TGCAGCGTCAGTACGCGCGGGGGCTACACCTTC.

The chain combines TRBV6-5 with TRBJ2-7; TRBD2 is a possible D gene (6 bases). With 6 bases removed from V and 9 bases from J, the gap between germline ends came to 9 bases. CDR1 and CDR2 (germline): MNHEY, SVGAGI. CDR3 length: 10 amino acids. DNA of the CDR3: TGTGCCAGCAGGGGGGAGGTGCAGTACTTC. This codes for CASRGEVQYF.

This chain joins TRBV7-9 and TRBJ1-1; a possible D gene is TRBD1 (6 bases). Germline lookup yields CDR1 SEHNR and CDR2 FQNEAQ (reference sequence). There are 15 residues in the CDR3. The ends were cut back, 1 base at V and 2 bases at J, with 11 bases in the middle. CDR3 protein: CASSLVGGHNTEAFF. The CDR3 bases are TGTGCCAGCAGCTTAGTTGGGGGCCACAACACTGAAGCTTTCTTT.

CDR3 amino acids: CASSQYRDSYNEQFF. The CDR3 region has the DNA TGCGCCAGCAGCCAATACCGGGACTCCTACAATGAGCAGTTCTTC. The rearrangement uses TRBV4-1 and TRBJ2-1; TRBD2 might be the D (5 bases). Deletions cut 2 bases from V and 0 bases from J, with 8 bases between. The CDR3 is 15 amino acids. Per germline, CDR1 MGHRA and CDR2 YSYEKL.

The J gene is TRBJ1-1, the V gene TRBV6-5; 10 positions agree with TRBD1. The CDR3 consists of 14 residues. Germline CDR1 is MNHEY and CDR2 is SVGAGI. V shed 6 bases, J shed 5 bases, and the junction held 6 bases outside the gene matches. The CDR3: CASRVGTGVTEAFF. The CDR3 nucleotides read TGTGCCAGCAGGGTCGGGACAGGGGTTACTGAAGCTTTCTTT.

This clone occurred once. The chain employs TRBV20-1 and TRBJ1-1; D unresolved. The CDR3 contains 10 residues. Germline assignment: CDR1 DFQATT and CDR2 SNEGSKA (reference sequence). The germline V and J ends were trimmed by 5 bases and 11 bases, with 12 bases remaining between them. CDR3 amino acids: CSAADPGAFF. The CDR3 bases are TGCAGTGCTGCAGACCCGGGGGCTTTCTTT.

CDR3 DNA: TGTGCCAGCAGCTTAGACAGCACCATATATTTT. It translates to CASSLDSTIYF. The genes are TRBV11-2 and TRBJ1-3; no definite D call. Per germline, CDR1 SGHAT and CDR2 FQNNGV. The V gene lost 0 bases and the J gene lost 9 bases, with 3 bases spanning the gap. CDR3 length equals 11 residues.

This chain uses TRBV4-1 with TRBJ2-7; tentatively, D is TRBD2 (5 bases). The CDR3 extends over 13 amino acids. The V end lost 1 base, the J end lost 2 bases, and 6 bases lay between the germline ends. The germline V gene has CDR1 MGHRA and CDR2 YSYEKL. The CDR3 nucleotides read TGCGCCAGCAGCCAAGGGGGAGCCTACGAGCAGTACTTC. Translated: CASSQGGAYEQYF.

The chain has TRBV30 and TRBJ2-7; D possibly corresponds to TRBD1 (5 bases). Germline V CDR1 and CDR2: GTSNPN, SVGIG (reference sequence). The CDR3 contains 13 residues. V gave up 0 bases and J gave up 5 bases, with 11 bases separating them. CDR3: CAWSVGRENEQYF. The CDR3 DNA sequence: TGTGCCTGGAGTGTTGGCAGGGAAAACGAGCAGTACTTC.

The chain links TRBV4-1 to TRBJ1-2, with unresolved D. V was trimmed by 1 base and J by 5 bases, leaving 8 bases between them. Looked up from germline, CDR1 is MGHRA and CDR2 is YSYEKL. This CDR3 is built from 13 residues. CDR3 in amino acids: CASSQVVRYGYTF. CDR3 bases: TGCGCCAGCAGCCAAGTTGTGAGGTATGGCTACACCTTC.

The chain joins TRBV10-3 to TRBJ1-1, with 12 bases fitting TRBD1. The germline V gene has CDR1 ENHRY and CDR2 SYGVKD. The V segment lost 6 bases and the J segment 2 bases; nucleotides outside the gene matches: 4. This CDR3 has 15 residues. The CDR3 loop is CAIRWDRGLNTEAFF. The CDR3, as DNA: TGTGCCATCAGATGGGACAGGGGGCTTAACACTGAAGCTTTCTTT.

Points on this clone: At one boundary the junction diverges from the germline segment, which might be a read error. V and J are TRBV7-7 and TRBJ2-2; 8 bases line up with TRBD2. Germline V gene data show CDR1 as SSHAT and CDR2 as FNYEAQ (reference sequence). The CDR3 is 17 residues long. Written as DNA, the CDR3 is TGTGCTAGCAGCTCGGGTGCGGGGGGCCTCGGCACCGGGGAGCTGTTTTTT. Protein sequence: CASSSGAGGLGTGELFF.

The chain employs TRBV11-3 and TRBJ2-3; a possible D gene is TRBD1 (6 bases). The CDR3 covers 17 residues. Per germline, CDR1 SGHNT and CDR2 YENEEA. V lost 1 base and J 3 bases, leaving 17 bases between the germline ends. CDR3 DNA sequence: TGTGCCAGCAGCTTAGGTTTTCGTGGGGGCACGACAGATACGCAGTATTTT. Its translation: CASSLGFRGGTTDTQYF.

The chain combines TRBV2 with TRBJ2-4, with 9 bases fitting TRBD1. This CDR3 has 16 residues. The germline CDR1 and CDR2 sequences are SNHLY and FYNNEI. V lost 0 bases and J lost 16; bases outside the gene matches: 16. CDR3 loop: CASSEAMGQGVTIPYF. The DNA for the CDR3 is TGTGCCAGCAGTGAAGCAATGGGACAGGGAGTGACGATCCCTTACTTC.

The rearrangement uses TRBV28 and TRBJ2-1; D perhaps matches TRBD2 (5 bases). This CDR3 comprises 21 residues. Germline V lookup: CDR1 MDHEN, CDR2 SYDVKM. The V gene lost 3 bases and the J gene lost 1 base, with 28 bases spanning the gap. For the CDR3, the DNA is TGTGCCAGCAGTTTCGACACTACCGGCGGAGGAAGAGAAGGGTCCTACAATGAGCAGTTCTTC. Protein: CASSFDTTGGGREGSYNEQFF.

V and J are TRBV7-6 and TRBJ1-6; 7 positions match TRBD1. The CDR3 is 15 amino acids. The J segment lost 5 bases and the V segment lost 5 bases, leaving 6 bases of the junction unmatched. Germline lookup yields CDR1 SGHVS and CDR2 FNYEAQ. CDR3 loop: CASSGVQGNNSPLHF. The CDR3 DNA reads TGTGCCAGCAGCGGAGTACAGGGGAATAATTCACCCCTCCACTTT.

The V call is TRBV27, the J call TRBJ1-2, with TRBD1 as a possible D gene (6 bases). CDR3 length: 14 residues. Per the germline V gene, CDR1 is MNHEY and CDR2 is SMNVEV (reference sequence). Trimming pared 4 bases from V and 7 bases from J, leaving 16 bases between. The CDR3 DNA reads TGTGCCAGCAGTTCCCCGGACAGACGAGTTGGCTACACCTTC. Amino acid sequence: CASSSPDRRVGYTF.

The J gene is TRBJ1-2, the V gene TRBV29-1; a possible D gene is TRBD1 (5 bases). CDR3 length equals 12 residues. Per germline, CDR1 SQVTM and CDR2 ANQGSEA. Deletions cut 6 bases from V and 8 bases from J, with 16 bases between. The CDR3 is CSVGQNQAGYTF. The CDR3 DNA sequence: TGCAGCGTCGGACAAAACCAAGCCGGCTACACCTTC.

This chain uses TRBV5-1 with TRBJ2-4, with D perhaps matching TRBD2 (6 bases). The CDR3 is 15 residues long. The germline gives CDR1 SGHRS, CDR2 YFSETQ. V lost 4 bases and J 5 bases, leaving 16 bases between the germline ends. The CDR3 bases are TGCGCCAGCAGCGTCGATTCTAGCGCCCAAAACATTCAGTACTTC. Its protein product is CASSVDSSAQNIQYF.

The CDR3 sequence: CASSSGRSGGTEAFF. The CDR3 DNA reads TGTGCCAGCAGCTCAGGACGTTCGGGGGGCACTGAAGCTTTCTTT. V and J are TRBV7-9 and TRBJ1-1; possible D gene TRBD1, 5 bases. Trimming cost V 4 bases and J 4 bases, with 16 bases left between them. CDR3 length: 15 amino acids. Germline V CDR1 and CDR2: SEHNR, FQNEAQ (reference sequence).

This clone was detected a few times. The chain uses TRBV27 and TRBJ1-1, with 7 bases identical to TRBD1. The CDR3 runs to 12 residues. Germline V lookup: CDR1 MNHEY, CDR2 SMNVEV (reference sequence). V lost 7 bases and J lost 5; bases outside the gene matches: 4. The CDR3 sequence is CASNGRGTEAFF. The CDR3 nucleotides read TGTGCCAGCAATGGCAGGGGGACTGAAGCTTTCTTT.

CDR3 region: CASRGAYEQYF. The CDR3 DNA follows: TGTGCCAGCCGGGGGGCCTACGAGCAGTACTTC. The chain combines TRBV27 with TRBJ2-7; 7 nucleotides match TRBD2. The CDR3 loop spans 11 amino acids. V lost 8 bases and J lost 2; bases outside the gene matches: 0. CDR1 MNHEY and CDR2 SMNVEV come from the germline V gene (reference sequence).

V usage is TRBV29-1 and J usage is TRBJ2-5, with 7 bases that match TRBD2. The germline V gene has CDR1 SQVTM and CDR2 ANQGSEA. The CDR3 has 18 amino acids. J was trimmed by 5 bases and V by 3 bases; bases with no gene match: 21. This CDR3 is CSVDAGREGLSWGETQYF. The CDR3 coding sequence is TGCAGCGTTGACGCCGGCAGGGAGGGACTATCCTGGGGTGAGACCCAGTACTTC. Together with reference TRBV29-1 and TRBJ2-5, the CDR3 gives the full variable domain: SAVISQKPSRDICQRGTSLTIQCQVDSQVTMMFWYRQQPGQSLTLIATANQGSEATYESGFVIDKFPISRPNLTFSTLTVSNMSPEDSSIYLCSVDAGREGLSWGETQYFGPGTRLLVL.

The V call is TRBV19, the J call TRBJ1-2; 8 bases map to TRBD1. The CDR3 spans 16 residues. V gave up 3 bases and J gave up 2 bases; unmatched junction bases: 8. From germline, CDR1 is LNHDA and CDR2 SQIVND (reference sequence). CDR3 DNA: TGTGCCAGTAGTATGGACAGGGACAGGCTGAACTATGGCTACACCTTC. As protein: CASSMDRDRLNYGYTF.

The chain links TRBV11-2 to TRBJ1-5, with no clear D. Germline values: CDR1 SGHAT, CDR2 FQNNGV. The CDR3 runs to 14 residues. The V gene lost 1 base and the J gene lost 5 bases, with 9 bases spanning the gap. The CDR3 here is CASSLAGTHQPQHF. The CDR3 DNA is TGTGCCAGCAGCTTAGCAGGTACCCATCAGCCCCAGCATTTT.